This T cell receptor (beta chain) comes out of a study of cytomegalovirus exposure and HLA in healthy donors. Study context: Of roughly 400 genotyped donors, 81% clustered with self-reported Caucasian donors. Notes on the study in general: The investigators catalogued 150 to 200 TCR beta chains as cytomegalovirus-associated. Later work found that TCR association rates differed between HLA loci; DRB1 had the most and HLA-C the fewest.

This clone was seen more than once but under ten times. What it binds is not known. After removal of 4 bases from V and 3 bases from J, the junction contained 2 bases not matched to a gene. Germline V gene data show CDR1 as SGHNT and CDR2 as YYREEE (reference sequence). The CDR3 is made up of 14 amino acids. The PCR contained 60 Vbeta and 13 Jbeta primers. Sequencing used immunoSEQ multiplex PCR; TCRdb keeps in-frame clones, though not all of them. The table includes around 130,000 clones, roughly 84% detected once. The specimen was PBMCs. The TCR comes from a boy between 10 and 17 years old in good health and CMV-seronegative. The chain employs TRBV5-4 and TRBJ2-1, with TRBD2 matching over 9 bases. The CDR3 spells CASSPSGVYNEQFF. Here the CDR3 DNA reads TGTGCCAGCAGCCCTAGCGGGGTCTACAATGAGCAGTTCTTC.